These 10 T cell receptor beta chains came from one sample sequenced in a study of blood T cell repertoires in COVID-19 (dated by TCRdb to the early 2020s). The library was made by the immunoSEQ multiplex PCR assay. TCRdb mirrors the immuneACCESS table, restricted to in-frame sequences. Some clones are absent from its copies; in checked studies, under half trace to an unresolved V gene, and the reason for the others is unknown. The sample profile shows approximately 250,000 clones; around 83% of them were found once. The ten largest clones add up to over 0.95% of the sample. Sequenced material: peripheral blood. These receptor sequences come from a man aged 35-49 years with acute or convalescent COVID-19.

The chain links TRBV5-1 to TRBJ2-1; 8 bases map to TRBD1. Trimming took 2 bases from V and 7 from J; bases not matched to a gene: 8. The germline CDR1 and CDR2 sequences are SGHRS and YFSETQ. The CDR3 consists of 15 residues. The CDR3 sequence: CASSFTGTGGNEQFF. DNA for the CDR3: TGCGCCAGCAGCTTTACCGGGACAGGCGGGAATGAGCAGTTCTTC.

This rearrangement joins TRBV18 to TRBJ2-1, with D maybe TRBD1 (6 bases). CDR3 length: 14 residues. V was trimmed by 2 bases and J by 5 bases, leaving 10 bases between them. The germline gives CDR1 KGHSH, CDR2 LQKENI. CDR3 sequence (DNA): TGTGCCAGCTCACCATCTTACAGGGACAATGAGCAGTTCTTC. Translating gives CASSPSYRDNEQFF.

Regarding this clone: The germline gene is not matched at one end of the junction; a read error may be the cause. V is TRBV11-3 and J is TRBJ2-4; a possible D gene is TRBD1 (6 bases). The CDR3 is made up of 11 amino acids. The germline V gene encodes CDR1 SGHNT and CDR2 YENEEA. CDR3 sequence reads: CASSFGSGVGF. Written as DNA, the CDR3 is TGTGCCAGCAGCTTCGGGTCAGGGGTGGGATTC.

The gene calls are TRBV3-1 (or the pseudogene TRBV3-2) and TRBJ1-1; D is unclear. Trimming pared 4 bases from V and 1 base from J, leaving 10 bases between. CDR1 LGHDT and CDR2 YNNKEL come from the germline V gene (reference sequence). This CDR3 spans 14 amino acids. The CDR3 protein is CASSLPAGNTEAFF. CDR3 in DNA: TGTGCCAGCAGCCTCCCCGCAGGGAACACTGAAGCTTTCTTT.

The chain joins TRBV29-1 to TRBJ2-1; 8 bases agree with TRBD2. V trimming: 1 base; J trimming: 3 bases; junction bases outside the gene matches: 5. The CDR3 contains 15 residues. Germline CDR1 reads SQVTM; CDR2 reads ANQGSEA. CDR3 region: CSVEVWAGGYNEQFF. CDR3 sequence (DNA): TGCAGCGTTGAAGTGTGGGCGGGGGGCTACAATGAGCAGTTCTTC.

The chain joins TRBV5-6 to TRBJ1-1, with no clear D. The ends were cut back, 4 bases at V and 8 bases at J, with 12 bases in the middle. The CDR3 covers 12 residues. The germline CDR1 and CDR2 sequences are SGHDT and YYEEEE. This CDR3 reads CASSLLAREAFF. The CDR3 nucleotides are TGTGCCAGCAGCCTGTTAGCCCGCGAAGCTTTCTTT.

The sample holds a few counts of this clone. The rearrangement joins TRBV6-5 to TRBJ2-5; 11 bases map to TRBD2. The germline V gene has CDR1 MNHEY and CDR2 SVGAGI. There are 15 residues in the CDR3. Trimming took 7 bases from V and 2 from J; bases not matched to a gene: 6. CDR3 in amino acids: CASTLLAGVQETQYF. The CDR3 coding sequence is TGTGCCAGCACCTTACTAGCGGGGGTTCAAGAGACCCAGTACTTC.

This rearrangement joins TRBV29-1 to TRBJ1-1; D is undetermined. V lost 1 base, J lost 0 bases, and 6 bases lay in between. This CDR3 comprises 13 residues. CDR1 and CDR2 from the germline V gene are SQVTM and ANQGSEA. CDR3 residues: CSVEAQVNTEAFF. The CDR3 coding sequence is TGCAGCGTTGAAGCACAAGTGAACACTGAAGCTTTCTTT.

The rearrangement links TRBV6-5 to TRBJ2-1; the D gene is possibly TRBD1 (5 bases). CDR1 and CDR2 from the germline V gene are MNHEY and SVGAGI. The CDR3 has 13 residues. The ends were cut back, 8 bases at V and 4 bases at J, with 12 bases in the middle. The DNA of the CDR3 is TGTGCCAGCCAGGCAGGGCTTTACAATGAGCAGTTCTTC. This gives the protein CASQAGLYNEQFF.

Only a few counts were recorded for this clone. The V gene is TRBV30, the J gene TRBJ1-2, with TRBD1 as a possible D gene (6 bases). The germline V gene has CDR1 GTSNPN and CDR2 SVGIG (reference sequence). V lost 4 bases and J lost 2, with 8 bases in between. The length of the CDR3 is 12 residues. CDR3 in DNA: TGTGCCTGGAACAGGGACAACTATGGCTACACCTTC. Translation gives CAWNRDNYGYTF.